This TCR beta chain was sequenced in a study of T cell responses to AZD1222 COVID-19 vaccine (dated by TCRdb to 2020 to 2022). Looking at the study overall: TCR sequencing was performed for roughly 250 trial participants, of whom around 200 were given two doses of AZD1222 and some 25 were given two doses of MenACWY control vaccine. Trial participants were enrolled into age subgroups of 18-55, 56-69 and 70-plus years, which contained around 140, 26 and 57 TCR-sequenced participants, respectively. The paper's findings and limits, for the study overall: CD4 TCRs associated with the vaccine covered the entire spike protein, and the dominant responses were in regions 160-218 and 743-854. The 56-69-year group was small, and its depth increase did not reach significance, likely because of low power. No day 14 peak-response samples were available, so repertoires were characterized only after the peak T cell response. Reportedly, close to half of the unique spike-specific TCRs recognized epitopes lying outside the regions that are mutated in the B.1.351 and B.1.1.7 variants. Most participants were white British and females outnumbered males, and the authors suggested that clonal diversity may have been underestimated. Conclusions about previously exposed vaccinees are limited, since just 6 or 7 AZD1222 recipients were seropositive for SARS-CoV-2 at baseline. A significant rise in spike-specific TCR breadth and depth was observed after two AZD1222 doses relative to day 0 and relative to MenACWY recipients.

As regards this clone: Its binding antigen is unknown. Base qualities are not provided; no much larger clone lies one nucleotide away.

Per the germline V gene, SGDLS is the CDR1 and YYNGEE is the CDR2. Unmatched junction bases come to 2, with V trimmed by 4 bases and J by 2 bases. The CDR3 spans 13 residues, from the cysteine through the phenylalanine. Only CDR3 DNA remains: 39 bases, in frame from the first base. The CDR3 regions of human TCRbeta chains were analyzed by immunosequencing. The authors processed their data as follows. TCRs in the repertoires were compared against a reference library of SARS-CoV-2-specific TCRs that had been generated with the MIRA antigen-specificity platform. Breadth was defined as the fraction of unique TCRs that were SARS-CoV-2-associated, and depth was defined as the fraction of total T cells that were SARS-CoV-2-associated. Using the MIRA data, each spike-specific TCR was assigned both to the spike region to which the TCR was reactive and to a CD4 or CD8 class. Log10-transformed breadth and depth values were compared by one-way ANOVA with Sidak's multiple comparisons tests. The source is immuneACCESS, and TCRdb retained only in-frame sequences with V and J called. Part of the clones is not carried over; for the studies checked, unresolved V genes explain less than half of this, and the remainder is unexplained. V and J calls and clone size follow that table, whereas D and trimming were derived from the DNA. This sample gives approximately 74,000 clones in total; around four fifths of them show up just once. The ten most abundant clones make up about 23% of the sample.

What this sample's time point label stands for: about 28 days (+/-7) after the second vaccine dose. AZD1222 recipients with second doses at about 4 weeks or about 12 weeks were pooled, because spike-specific TCR depth and breadth did not differ between schedules. Vaccinee samples came from UK trials COV001 and COV002, including a single-blind randomized controlled phase 2/3 trial of AZD1222 (ChAdOx1 nCoV-19) in healthy adults. Trial participant PBMC samples were collected at day 0 and day 28 after the second dose for TCRbeta chain sequencing. This clonotype was sampled from an adult who received the AZD1222 COVID-19 vaccine. The starting material was peripheral blood, obtained 28 days after the second AZD1222 dose. The chain uses TRBV9 and TRBJ2-7; 8 junctional bases match TRBD1. CDR3 region: CASSPGQAYEQYF. In nucleotides, the sequence is TGTGCCAGCAGCCCGGGACAGGCCTACGAGCAGTACTTC.